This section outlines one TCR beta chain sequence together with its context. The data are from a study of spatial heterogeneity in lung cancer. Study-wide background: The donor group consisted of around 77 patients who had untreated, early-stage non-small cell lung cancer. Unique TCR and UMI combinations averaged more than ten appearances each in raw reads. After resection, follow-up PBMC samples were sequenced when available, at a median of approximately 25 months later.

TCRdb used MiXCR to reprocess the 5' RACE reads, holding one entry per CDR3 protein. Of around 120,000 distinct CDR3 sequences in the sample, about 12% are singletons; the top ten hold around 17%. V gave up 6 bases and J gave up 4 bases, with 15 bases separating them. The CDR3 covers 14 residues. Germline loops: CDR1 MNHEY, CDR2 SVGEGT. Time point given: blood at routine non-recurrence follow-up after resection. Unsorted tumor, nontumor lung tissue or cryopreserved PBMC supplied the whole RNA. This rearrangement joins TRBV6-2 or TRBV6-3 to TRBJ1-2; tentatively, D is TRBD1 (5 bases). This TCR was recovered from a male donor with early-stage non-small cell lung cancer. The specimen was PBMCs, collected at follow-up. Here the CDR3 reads CASRKGQGPYGYTF. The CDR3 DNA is TGTGCCAGCAGGAAGGGCCAGGGACCCTATGGCTACACCTTC.